This T cell receptor (beta chain) stems from a study of human T cells and chemical hapten exposure. Time point denoted: pre-sensitization, week 0. Described treatment: therapeutic diphenylcyclopropenone sensitization with weekly scalp DPC. This clonotype was counted between two and nine times. Antigen unknown. TCRdb called the RACE reads again in MiXCR, with one record for every CDR3 protein. The sample has under 400,000 distinct CDR3 sequences; 5% to 6.5% are singletons. The germline V gene encodes CDR1 SQVTM and CDR2 ANQGSEA. Deletions cut 6 bases from V and 4 bases from J, with 15 bases between. This CDR3 is built from 14 residues. Whole-study results and caveats: Expanded TCR sets contained significantly more large CDR3 similarity clusters than controls.

V and J are TRBV29-1 and TRBJ1-4; D unresolved. Material: whole blood, obtained in connection with sensitization to the hapten diphenylcyclopropenone (DPC). This clonotype originated in a woman in her forties or fifties with alopecia areata. Some clones in this sample may be carry-over from other donors' samples. DNA for the CDR3: TGCAGCGTGTACTCAGAATCGCTTAATGAAAAACTGTTTTTT. Translated: CSVYSESLNEKLFF.